This T cell receptor beta chain stems from a study of blood T cell repertoires in COVID-19. Study in general: T cells, B-cell-depleted T cells, or PBMCs provided the cDNA or gDNA that served as material.

Losses at the gene ends were 0 bases for V and 0 bases for J; bases not matched to a gene: 2. From germline, CDR1 is LGHNA and CDR2 YNFKEQ. The CDR3 is 16 amino acids. This clone came up many times. Generated by immunoSEQ multiplex PCR, the TCRdb table keeps only in-frame clones and is missing some. The sample holds 200,000 to 300,000 clones, 65% to 90% seen once. The sequenced material came from peripheral blood. This TCR came from a man in his thirties or forties with active or convalescent COVID-19. This chain joins TRBV4-2 and TRBJ2-1; 7 positions match TRBD2. For the CDR3, the DNA is TGTGCCAGCAGCCAAGATCCGGGGGGCTCCTACAATGAGCAGTTCTTC. This translates into CASSQDPGGSYNEQFF.